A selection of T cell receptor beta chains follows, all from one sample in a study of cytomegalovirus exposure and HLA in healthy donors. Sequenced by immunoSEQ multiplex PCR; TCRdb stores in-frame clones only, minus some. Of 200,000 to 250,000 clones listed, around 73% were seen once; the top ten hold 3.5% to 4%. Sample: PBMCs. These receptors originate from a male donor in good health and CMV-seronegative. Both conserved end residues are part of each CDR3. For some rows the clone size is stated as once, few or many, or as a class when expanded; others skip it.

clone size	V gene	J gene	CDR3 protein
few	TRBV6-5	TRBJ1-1	CASSYSRNTEAFF
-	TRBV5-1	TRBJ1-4	CASSLDPVEKLFF
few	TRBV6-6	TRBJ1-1	CASSLTYRDTEAFF
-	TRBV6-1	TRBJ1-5	CASSLGGRGWQPQHF
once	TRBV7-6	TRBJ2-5	CASSPRLAEETQYF
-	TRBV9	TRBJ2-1	CASSVSAGGYEQFF
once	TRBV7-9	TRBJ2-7	CASSGGPRGQYEQYF
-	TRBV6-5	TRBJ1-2	CASSPDSYGYTF
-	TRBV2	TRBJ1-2	CASKVGQGARSHYGYTF
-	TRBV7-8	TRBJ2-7	CASSSLGRGDEQYF
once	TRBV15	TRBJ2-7	CATSRRAPRGEQYF
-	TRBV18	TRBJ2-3	CASSPGGKTDTQYF
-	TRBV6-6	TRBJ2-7	CASSYFLVGSSYEQYF
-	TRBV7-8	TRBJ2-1	CASSSFKVMGDNEQFF
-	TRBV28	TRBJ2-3	CASNVAGGKDTQYF
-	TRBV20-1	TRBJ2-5	CSAGGETQYF
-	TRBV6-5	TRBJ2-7	CASSYEGTGKVQQYF
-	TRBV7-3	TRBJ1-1	CASSLKQNTEAFF
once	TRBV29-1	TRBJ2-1	CSVEGRESYNEQFF
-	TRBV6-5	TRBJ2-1	CASSADRGSNEQFF
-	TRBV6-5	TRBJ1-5	CASRQREDSNQPQHF
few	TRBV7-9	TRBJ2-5	CASSLVPAGRRETQYF
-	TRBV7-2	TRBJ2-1	CASSFRDSNYNEQFF
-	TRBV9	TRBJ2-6	CASSARGSGANVLTF
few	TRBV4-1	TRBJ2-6	CASSQGSGRGAGANVLTF
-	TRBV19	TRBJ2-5	CASSMTGTSGREKTQYF
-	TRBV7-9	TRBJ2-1	CASSRGEGYNEQFF